This T cell receptor beta chain appears in the sequencing data of a study of cytomegalovirus exposure and HLA in healthy donors (dated by TCRdb to about 2017). As for the study more broadly: According to an earlier analysis of around 600 of the donors, roughly 180 million T cells yielded 90 million to 130 million unique TCR beta sequences and 250 to 350 Gb of sequence data. To predict cytomegalovirus infection status, the study combined high-throughput TCR immunosequencing, statistical association of individual TCRs with disease status, and machine learning. The number of typed donors differed by locus: about 620-640 for A, B, C, DRB1 and DQB1; approximately 520 for DQA1; some 590 for DPA1; and roughly 490 for DPB1. HLA typing included class I and class II loci at four-digit resolution. To decide whether each TCR beta V gene segment behaved as functional or pseudogenic, an earlier analysis of some 540 of the donors relied on high-throughput TCR beta sequencing. The aim of the study was to test whether cataloging public T cell receptors could identify signatures of past pathogen exposure. Among 350 to 400 genotyped donors of the cohort, an average of approximately 240,000 unique TCR beta nucleotide sequences were sequenced per donor, 15% to 20% of them non-productive. In a later analysis, previously published TCR beta repertoires from more than 500 donors were re-analyzed and high-resolution HLA genotyping was added so that TCR occurrence patterns could be studied. A few DR-DQ haplotypes were treated as single units for association and clustering because of strong linkage in the cohort. An early release covering 550 to 650 HLA-typed donors comprised about 290 gigabases of sequencing data and approximately 85 million unique TCR sequences. In a later genetic analysis, genome-wide SNP genotypes for about 55% of the roughly 670 donors were used, and that subset was treated as a discovery cohort. The T cell repertoires of several hundred subjects were profiled by immunosequencing and related to cytomegalovirus serostatus. A separate validation cohort of 100 to 150 different subjects was used in addition to the roughly 700-subject first cohort. Every repertoire in the discovery cohort had been generated on one and the same sequencing platform. Donor age, sex, ethnicity and CMV serostatus were collected together with the repertoire data. In the later analysis, no new phenotypic data were used to find candidate immune exposures; instead, reliance was placed on TCR beta sequences and their occurrence across donors. Of the 300 to 400 genotyped donors, 65% to 90% fell in the genetic ancestry cluster associated with self-reported Caucasian donors. General conclusions and limits of the study: In a later analysis, HLA-associated TCR beta chains showed more clonal expansion and lower generation probabilities than non-associated chains that were equally common. In a later analysis, TCR association rates were found to vary across HLA loci, with the most associated TCRs seen for DRB1 alleles and the fewest for HLA-C alleles. Roughly uniform sequencing depth across donors was assumed in presence/absence analyses, although this assumption may not hold. V-gene and J-gene trimming of TCR beta chains was associated with a missense DCLRE1C variant in a later genetic analysis, and the association was replicated in an independent cohort. An earlier analysis of 587 of the donors showed that most TCR beta V segments appeared in productive rearrangements either about 90% or about 30% of the time, which broadly matched IMGT annotations. Linkage disequilibrium might explain the correlated functional status among segregating V segments, but an unknown experimental factor could not be ruled out. In a later analysis, most CMV-associated TCR beta chains were found to appear HLA-restricted, with HLA associations seemingly driven largely by CMV exposure. Three of the identified cytomegalovirus-associated TCR beta chains were confirmed in vitro to be specific for cytomegalovirus antigens. Because some donors lacked HLA typing at each locus, the association tests relied only on the typed subset. Over 15 rarely observed V segments, including chromosome 9 orphons, were excluded from the earlier analysis of approximately 600 of the donors because counts were too low. Most TCR sequences were observed very rarely across donors, whereas some public TCRs were present in many individuals. The authors suggested that the approach could potentially be generalized to other disease states and immunological phenotypes. For the cohort, immune exposure information was limited to CMV serostatus. Specific HLA alleles were associated with 15,000 to 20,000 TCR beta sequences at a false discovery rate of 0.05 in a later analysis. Some IMGT-functional V segments, including TRBV6-2 and TRBV6-3, could not be told apart with the 87-base-pair reads, so those segments were excluded. In a later analysis, several top co-occurrence clusters were reported to appear linked to parvovirus B19, influenza, CMV and Epstein-Barr virus. The cohort was sequenced for TCR beta chains only, and without alpha or paired-chain data the features that could be detected were limited. A cluster of highly shared sequence variants was judged likely to be a technical artifact of the sequencing pipeline. When HLA alleles, especially DR and DQ, strongly co-occurred, attributing TCR associations to individual alleles was difficult. A further reported finding was that TCR beta sequences accurately predicted the HLA-A and HLA-B alleles for most subjects in the first cohort. In a later genetic analysis, fewer N-insertions in productive TCRs were reported among donors in an Asian-associated ancestry cluster than the 666-donor mean. A total of 150 or so TCR beta chains were listed by the study as associated with cytomegalovirus. The classifier was reported to diagnose cytomegalovirus status with high specificity and sensitivity in both the original cohort and the validation cohort.

Reading from cysteine to phenylalanine, the CDR3 counts 15 amino acids. Of the read, only the CDR3 DNA is kept; its 45 bases are in frame from base 1. CDR1 and CDR2 are drawn from the germline V gene: MDHEN, SYDVKM. V is reduced by 6 bases and J by 2 bases, leaving a spacing of 16 bases between them. The cohort comprised fewer than 700 healthy bone marrow donors. At the time of sampling, every cohort member was nominally healthy, though immune exposures that went unrecorded were likely present. The donor tested CMV seropositive, placing the donor among the approximately 290 seropositive members of the cohort. Each donor provided a peripheral blood sample, and peripheral blood mononuclear cells were used for TCR beta sequencing. Genomic DNA was extracted from the blood cell samples with the Qiagen DNeasy Blood Extraction Kit. Regarding this clone: Its specific antigen is unknown. The record has no base qualities; no much larger clone is one base away.

The protocol used for the library was the immunoSEQ multiplex PCR assay. For the multiplex PCR, a mixture combining 60 forward primers for TCR Vbeta segments and 13 reverse primers for TCR Jbeta segments was used. Amplification of the CDR3 region of rearranged TCR beta genes was performed with a multiplex PCR assay on genomic DNA. The amplified TCR beta libraries were sequenced on the Illumina HiSeq System as 87-base-pair reads. Processing in the source paper ran as follows. Across the 670 or so repertoires, a later analysis counted approximately 83 million unique TCR beta chains, some 11 million of which were shared by at least two donors. Raw reads were error-corrected and collapsed into unique sequences with a nearest-neighbor algorithm that merged closely related sequences to remove PCR and sequencing errors. To assign V, D and J gene segments, CDR3 sequences were aligned to IMGT reference sequences. For a sequence to be retained, at least a six-nucleotide match to both a V gene segment and a J gene segment was required. Rearrangements were called productive when the CDR3 lacked stop codons and stayed in frame with V and J; all others were non-productive. CDR3 was defined by IMGT convention, running from the second conserved V-encoded cysteine to the conserved J-encoded phenylalanine. In an earlier analysis of more than 550 of the donors, sequences lacking an unambiguous match to a single V gene segment were excluded. An earlier analysis of fewer than 750 of the donors classified V segments as functional when productive rearrangements were above 56.7% and as segregating when the standard deviation between donors was above 5%. A statistical classification framework was built for diagnosing cytomegalovirus status from the catalog of TCR beta chain sequences. A later analysis assigned V and J genes by comparing TCR nucleotide sequences with IMGT/GENE-DB human TR gene sequences. A later analysis assigned CDR3 sequences and most-parsimonious VDJ recombination scenarios with the TCRdist pipeline. In a later analysis, every TCR beta chain was defined by the combination of its CDR3 amino acid sequence and its V-gene family, and reads without a unique V-gene family were dropped. As a way to deal with suspected cross-contamination and a sequencing artifact, a later analysis dropped hundreds of nucleotide sequences that were highly shared and had low generation probability. A later analysis calculated a clonal expansion index for each public chain from normalized within-repertoire ranks of inferred template counts. A later analysis computed generation probabilities with a VDJ recombination model fitted to out-of-frame rearrangements, and checked the results against IGoR. In a later analysis, TCR-TCR, TCR-HLA and TCR-CMV co-occurrence was scored with hypergeometric tests, and a repertoire-size bias correction was applied to TCR pairs. False discovery rates were estimated in a later analysis by permuting HLA or CMV assignments 20 times. In a later analysis, co-occurring TCRs were grouped with DBSCAN, and TCRdist sequence similarity was added when clustering was performed within HLA-allele-positive subsets. Repertoires with fewer than 30,000 or more than 120,000 public chains were left out of co-occurrence clustering, as were about five repertoires with anomalous nucleotide sharing. What TCRdb holds here is the immuneACCESS table cut down to in-frame rearrangements. Part of the clones is not present; checked against another copy, under half of the missing clones reflect an unresolved V gene, and the others are unexplained. The V and J calls and the clone size are those of that table, but D and trimming were determined from the DNA. The sample records about 150,000 clones, about 80% of which are singletons. The leading ten clones occupy 9.5% to 15% of the sample.

Recombination joined TRBV28 with TRBJ1-2; the D region possibly corresponds to TRBD1 (5 bases align). This receptor was taken from a man aged 25-45 years in good health and CMV-seropositive. The sequenced sample consisted of PBMCs. Here is the DNA: TGTGCCAGCAGCGGGGGGGGTTTTCCGAACTATGGCTACACCTTC. Its product reads: CASSGGGFPNYGYTF.